This section outlines one T cell receptor beta chain sequence together with its context. TCRdb reanalysed the RT-PCR reads using MiXCR and keeps one entry per CDR3 protein. The profile covers about 410,000 distinct CDR3 sequences, with about a sixth appearing a single time and around 6.8% taken by the ten largest. This sample was taken from a study of patients and donors after allogeneic stem cell transplantation. Trimming pared 3 bases from V and 4 bases from J, leaving 11 bases between. The CDR3 covers 14 residues. The germline CDR1 and CDR2 sequences are ENHRY and SYGVKD. Sequencing input: blood, either unsorted or a sorted T cell fraction (not recorded which). The chain carries TRBV10-3 and TRBJ2-3, with D perhaps being TRBD1 or TRBD2 (5 bases each). The TCR originated in a human donor who was either an allogeneic HSCT recipient or a stem cell or donor lymphocyte infusion donor (not recorded which). It is not recorded whose cells these are; they may come from a transplant donor. Written as DNA, the CDR3 is TGTGCCATCAGTGATTACGAGGGGTCAGATACGCAGTATTTT. Protein: CAISDYEGSDTQYF.